This TCR beta chain was captured in a study of OX40 agonist ivuxolimab in advanced cancers. Study-wide context: Ivuxolimab was a fully human IgG2 agonistic monoclonal antibody targeting the costimulatory receptor OX40 (CD134). Intravenous ivuxolimab was administered to patients every 2 weeks at six dose levels: 0.01, 0.1, 0.3, 1.5, 3 and 10 mg/kg. Partial responses were achieved by three dose-escalation patients, of whom one had hepatocellular carcinoma and two had cutaneous melanoma. Patients were allowed to have had prior anti-PD-1, anti-PD-L1 or anti-CTLA-4 therapy, and 40% to 45% of the dose-escalation patients had previously received checkpoint inhibitors. The dose-escalation cohort was about 86% male with a mean age of around 62 years, ranging from roughly 20 to 80. The monotherapy dose-escalation portion (N of about 50 patients) of the phase I ivuxolimab trial is reported in the paper. Peripheral TCRbeta sequencing was intended to test whether TCR sequence diversity was altered and clonal T-cell expansion was caused by ivuxolimab. Among the roughly 52 dose-escalation patients, roughly 20 had hepatocellular carcinoma, approximately 15 melanoma, 9 renal cell carcinoma and 9 head and neck cancer.

In its sample, this clone was seen once. No cognate antigen has been identified for it. No qualities accompany the bases; no much larger clone lies one base away. Genomic DNA was extracted from sorted cells for sequencing of the TCRbeta CDR3 region. The immunoSEQ Assay was used for sequencing of TCRbeta CDR3 regions. In its TCRdb copy, this immuneACCESS table keeps in-frame sequences only and misses some clones. Where compared with another copy, unresolved V genes explain less than half of these, and the others have no known cause. The table for this sample lists 90,000 to 150,000 clones; 85% to 90% of them were counted only once. The ten largest clonotypes hold under 0.7% of the sample. Broader findings and caveats from the paper: In the 0.1-3.0 mg/kg groups, partial responders had among the lowest normalized peripheral clonal expansion, particularly in CD8+ T cells. At doses of 0.1 to 3.0 mg/kg, clonal expansion of both CD4+ and CD8+ blood T cells was observed from baseline to week 6. Low levels of normalized T-cell clonal expansion were also shown by some nonresponding patients. Which antigens the clonally expanded peripheral T cells were specific for was not determined. After ivuxolimab, expanded clones were on average more numerous among CD8+ T cells than among CD4+ T cells.

The trial excluded patients who had a history of autoimmune disease or who were on systemic immunosuppression. In every dose cohort, peripheral blood was drawn for TCR sequencing at baseline, cycle 4 day 1, and cycle 7 day 1. The samples were taken from a phase I, first-in-human, multicenter, open-label dose-escalation trial of ivuxolimab. Adults with locally advanced or metastatic melanoma, renal cell, hepatocellular, or head and neck squamous cell carcinoma were enrolled in the trial. Before TCR sequencing, CD4+ and CD8+ T cells were separately sorted from peripheral blood. Spanning cysteine to phenylalanine, the CDR3 consists of 14 amino acids. Only the CDR3 DNA stays, 42 bases, in frame from base 1. Trimming leaves V shorter by 6 bases and J shorter by 7 bases, with the junction holding 6 bases beyond the gene matches.

Sequencing used CD4+ or CD8+ T cells sorted from blood, obtained in a trial of the OX40 agonist ivuxolimab. The source is an adult with an advanced solid tumor such as melanoma, head and neck, liver or kidney cancer. In this chain, TRBV6-7 is recombined with TRBJ1-4, and TRBD1 matches 9 of the central bases. TRBV6-7 is an open reading frame, and its role is uncertain. CDR3 reads: CASSPPDRGEKLFF. The sequence in DNA is TGTGCCAGCAGCCCACCGGACAGGGGTGAAAAACTGTTTTTT.